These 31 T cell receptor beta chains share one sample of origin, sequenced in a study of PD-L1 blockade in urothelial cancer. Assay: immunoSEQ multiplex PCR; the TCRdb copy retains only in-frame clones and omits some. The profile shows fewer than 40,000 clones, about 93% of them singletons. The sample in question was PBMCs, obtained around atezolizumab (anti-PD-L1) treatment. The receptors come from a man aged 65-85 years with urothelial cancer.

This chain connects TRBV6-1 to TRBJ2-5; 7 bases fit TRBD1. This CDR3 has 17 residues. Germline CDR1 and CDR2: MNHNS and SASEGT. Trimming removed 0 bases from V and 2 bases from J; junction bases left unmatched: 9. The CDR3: CASSEAPAGGHQETQYF. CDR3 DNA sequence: TGTGCCAGCAGTGAAGCTCCGGCAGGGGGTCATCAAGAGACCCAGTACTTC.

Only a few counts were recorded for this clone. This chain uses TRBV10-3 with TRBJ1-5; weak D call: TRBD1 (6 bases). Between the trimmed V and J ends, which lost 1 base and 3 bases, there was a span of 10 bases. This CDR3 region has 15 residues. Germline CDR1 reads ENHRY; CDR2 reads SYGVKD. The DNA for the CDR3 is TGTGCCATCAGTGAGTTCAGACAGGCCAATCAGCCCCAGCATTTT. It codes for CAISEFRQANQPQHF.

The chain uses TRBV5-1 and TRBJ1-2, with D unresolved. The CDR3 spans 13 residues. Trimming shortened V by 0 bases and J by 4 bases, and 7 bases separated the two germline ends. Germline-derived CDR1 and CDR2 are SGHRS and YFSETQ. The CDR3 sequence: CASSLDGLYGYTF. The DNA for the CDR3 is TGCGCCAGCAGCTTGGATGGACTCTATGGCTACACCTTC.

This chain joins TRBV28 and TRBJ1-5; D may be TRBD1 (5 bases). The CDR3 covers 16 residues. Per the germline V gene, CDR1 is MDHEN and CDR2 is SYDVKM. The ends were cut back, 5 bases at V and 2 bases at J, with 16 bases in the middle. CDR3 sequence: CASSTGVGNGNQPQHF. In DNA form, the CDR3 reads TGTGCCAGCAGTACGGGGGTAGGAAATGGCAATCAGCCCCAGCATTTT.

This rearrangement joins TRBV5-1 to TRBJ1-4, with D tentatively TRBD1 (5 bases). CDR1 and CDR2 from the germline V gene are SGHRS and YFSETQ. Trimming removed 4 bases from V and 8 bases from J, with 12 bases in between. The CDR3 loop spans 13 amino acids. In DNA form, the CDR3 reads TGCGCCAGCAGCGCAGCCCCAGGGGAAAAACTGTTTTTT. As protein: CASSAAPGEKLFF.

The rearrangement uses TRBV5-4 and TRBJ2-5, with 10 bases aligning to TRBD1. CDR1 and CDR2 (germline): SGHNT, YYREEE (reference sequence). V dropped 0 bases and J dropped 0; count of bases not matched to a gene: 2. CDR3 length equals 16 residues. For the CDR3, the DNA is TGTGCCAGCAGCTTGGGGGGACAGGGGAACCAAGAGACCCAGTACTTC. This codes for CASSLGGQGNQETQYF.

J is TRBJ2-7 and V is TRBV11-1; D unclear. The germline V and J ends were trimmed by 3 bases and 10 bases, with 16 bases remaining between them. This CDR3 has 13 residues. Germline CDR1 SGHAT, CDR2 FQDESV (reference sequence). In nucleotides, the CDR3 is TGTGCCAGCAGCTTTGGTGTGGTTGGAGATCAGTACTTC. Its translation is CASSFGVVGDQYF.

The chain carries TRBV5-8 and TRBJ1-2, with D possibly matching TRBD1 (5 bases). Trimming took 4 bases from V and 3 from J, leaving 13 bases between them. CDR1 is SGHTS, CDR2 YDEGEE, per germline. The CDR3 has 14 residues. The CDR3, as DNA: TGTGCCAGCAGCCGACGGGGGTGGGACTATGGCTACACCTTC. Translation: CASSRRGWDYGYTF.

Written as DNA, the CDR3 is TGTGCCAGCAGCTTAAGCGGGAGGGCCGACGACGAGCAGTACTTC. Residues: CASSLSGRADDEQYF. The V gene is TRBV7-6, the J gene TRBJ2-7; 10 bases are shared with TRBD2. This CDR3 is 15 amino acids long. The J segment lost 5 bases and the V segment lost 2 bases, leaving 6 bases of the junction unmatched. Germline V gene data show CDR1 as SGHVS and CDR2 as FNYEAQ.

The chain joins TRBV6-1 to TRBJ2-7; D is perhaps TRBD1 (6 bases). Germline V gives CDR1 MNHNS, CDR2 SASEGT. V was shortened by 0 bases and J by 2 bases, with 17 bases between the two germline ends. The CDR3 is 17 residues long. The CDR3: CASSEASSAGAPYEQYF. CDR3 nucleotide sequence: TGTGCCAGCAGTGAAGCGTCGTCCGCAGGGGCCCCCTACGAGCAGTACTTC.

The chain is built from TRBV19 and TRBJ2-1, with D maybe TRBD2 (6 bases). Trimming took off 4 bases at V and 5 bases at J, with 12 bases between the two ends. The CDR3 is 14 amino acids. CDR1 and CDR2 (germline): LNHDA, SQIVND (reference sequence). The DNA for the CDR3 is TGTGCCAGTAGTACGGCTAGCGACAACAATGAGCAGTTCTTC. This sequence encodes CASSTASDNNEQFF. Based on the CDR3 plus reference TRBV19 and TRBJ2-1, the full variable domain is DGGITQSPKYLFRKEGQNVTLSCEQNLNHDAMYWYRQDPGQGLRLIYYSQIVNDFQKGDIAEGYSVSREKKESFPLTVTSAQKNPTAFYLCASSTASDNNEQFFGPGTRLTVL.

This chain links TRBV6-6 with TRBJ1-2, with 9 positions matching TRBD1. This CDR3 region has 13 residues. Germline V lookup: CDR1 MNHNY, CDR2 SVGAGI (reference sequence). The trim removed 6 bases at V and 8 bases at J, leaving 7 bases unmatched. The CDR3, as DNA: TGTGCCAGCAGCGCCGGGACAGGGCACGGCTACACCTTC. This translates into CASSAGTGHGYTF.

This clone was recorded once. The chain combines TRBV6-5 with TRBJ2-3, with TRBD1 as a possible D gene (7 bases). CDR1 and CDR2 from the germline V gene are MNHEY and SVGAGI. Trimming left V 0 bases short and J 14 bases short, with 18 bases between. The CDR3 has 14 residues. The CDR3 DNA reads TGTGCCAGCAGTTACTCGAAACCAGGGGGGATTCGGTATTTT. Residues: CASSYSKPGGIRYF.

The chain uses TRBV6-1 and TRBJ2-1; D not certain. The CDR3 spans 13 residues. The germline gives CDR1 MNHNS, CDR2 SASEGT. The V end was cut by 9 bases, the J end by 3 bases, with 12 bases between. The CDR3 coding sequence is TGTGCCAGGATCCCGGGTCGCTACAATGAGCAGTTCTTC. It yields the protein CARIPGRYNEQFF.

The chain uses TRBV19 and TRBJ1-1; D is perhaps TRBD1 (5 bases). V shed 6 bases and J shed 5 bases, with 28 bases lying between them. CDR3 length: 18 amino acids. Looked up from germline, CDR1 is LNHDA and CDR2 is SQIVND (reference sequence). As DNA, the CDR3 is TGTGCCAGTAGAACGAGCGGGGCAAGGTTCATTCTGGGGACTGAAGCTTTCTTT. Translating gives CASRTSGARFILGTEAFF.

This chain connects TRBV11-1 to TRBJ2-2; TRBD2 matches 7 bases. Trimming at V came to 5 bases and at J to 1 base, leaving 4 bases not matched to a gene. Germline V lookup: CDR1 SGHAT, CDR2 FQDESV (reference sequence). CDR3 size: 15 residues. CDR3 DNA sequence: TGTGCCAGCAGCCGTGTAGCGGGGAACACCGGGGAGCTGTTTTTT. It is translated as CASSRVAGNTGELFF.

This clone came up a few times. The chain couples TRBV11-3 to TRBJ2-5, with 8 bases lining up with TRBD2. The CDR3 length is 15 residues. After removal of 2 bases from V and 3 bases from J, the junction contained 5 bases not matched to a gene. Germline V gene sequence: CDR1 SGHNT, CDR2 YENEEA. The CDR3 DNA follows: TGTGCCAGCAGCTTACGGGGACTAGAGGAAGAGACCCAGTACTTC. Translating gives CASSLRGLEEETQYF.

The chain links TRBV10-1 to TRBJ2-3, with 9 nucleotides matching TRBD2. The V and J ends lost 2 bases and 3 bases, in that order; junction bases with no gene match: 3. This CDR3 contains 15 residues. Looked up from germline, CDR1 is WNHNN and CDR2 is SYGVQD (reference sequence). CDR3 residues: CASSEAGGPTDTQYF. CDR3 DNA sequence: TGCGCCAGCAGTGAGGCGGGAGGGCCGACAGATACGCAGTATTTT.

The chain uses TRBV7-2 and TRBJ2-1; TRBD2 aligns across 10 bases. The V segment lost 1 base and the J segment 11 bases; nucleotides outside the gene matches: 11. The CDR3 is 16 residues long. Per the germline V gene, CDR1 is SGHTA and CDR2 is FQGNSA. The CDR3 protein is CASSLGIGLAEGKQFF. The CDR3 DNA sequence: TGTGCCAGCAGCTTAGGAATCGGACTAGCGGAAGGGAAGCAGTTCTTC.

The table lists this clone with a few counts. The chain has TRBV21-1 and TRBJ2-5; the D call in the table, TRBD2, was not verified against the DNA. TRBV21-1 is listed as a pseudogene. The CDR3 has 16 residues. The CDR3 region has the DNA TGTGCCAGCAGCAAAGAAGGCGGTCCGTACCAAGAGACCCAGTACTTC. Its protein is CASSKEGGPYQETQYF.

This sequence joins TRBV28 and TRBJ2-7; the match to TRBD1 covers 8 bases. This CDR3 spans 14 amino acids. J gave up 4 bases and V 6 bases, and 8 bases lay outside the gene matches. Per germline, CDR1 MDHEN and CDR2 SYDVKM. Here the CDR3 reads CASRTNTGGYEQYF. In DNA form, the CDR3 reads TGTGCCAGCAGAACCAATACAGGGGGTTACGAGCAGTACTTC.

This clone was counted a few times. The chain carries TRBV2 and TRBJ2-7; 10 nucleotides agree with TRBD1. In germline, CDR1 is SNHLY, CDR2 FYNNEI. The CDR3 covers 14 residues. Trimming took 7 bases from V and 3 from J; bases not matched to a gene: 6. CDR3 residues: CASKDWTGGYEQYF. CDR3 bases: TGTGCCAGCAAAGATTGGACAGGGGGCTACGAGCAGTACTTC.

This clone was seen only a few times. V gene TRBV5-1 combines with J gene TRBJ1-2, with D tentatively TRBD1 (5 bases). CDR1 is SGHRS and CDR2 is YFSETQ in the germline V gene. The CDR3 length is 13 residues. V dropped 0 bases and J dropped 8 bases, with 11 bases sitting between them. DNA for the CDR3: TGCGCCAGCAGCTTGGAGGTAGGGGCCGGCTACACCTTC. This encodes CASSLEVGAGYTF.

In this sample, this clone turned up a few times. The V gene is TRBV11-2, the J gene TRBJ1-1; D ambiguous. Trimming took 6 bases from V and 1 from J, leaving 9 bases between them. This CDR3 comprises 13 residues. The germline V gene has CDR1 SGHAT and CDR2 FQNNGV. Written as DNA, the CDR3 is TGTGCCAGCAGTTCCCAGTCGAACACTGAAGCTTTCTTT. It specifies CASSSQSNTEAFF.

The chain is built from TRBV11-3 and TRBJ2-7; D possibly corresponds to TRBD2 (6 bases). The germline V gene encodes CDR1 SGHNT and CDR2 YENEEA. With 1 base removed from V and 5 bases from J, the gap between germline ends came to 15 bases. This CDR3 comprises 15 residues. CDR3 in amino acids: CASSLGAGTGNEQYF. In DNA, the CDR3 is TGTGCCAGCAGCTTAGGGGCCGGGACTGGCAACGAGCAGTACTTC.

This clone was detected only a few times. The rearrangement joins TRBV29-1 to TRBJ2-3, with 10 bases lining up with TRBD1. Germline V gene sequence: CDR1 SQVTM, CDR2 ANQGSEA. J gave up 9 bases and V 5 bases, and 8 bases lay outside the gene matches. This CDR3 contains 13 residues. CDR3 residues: CSVRDRGEGTQYF. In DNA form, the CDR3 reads TGCAGCGTTAGGGACAGGGGAGAGGGCACGCAGTATTTT.

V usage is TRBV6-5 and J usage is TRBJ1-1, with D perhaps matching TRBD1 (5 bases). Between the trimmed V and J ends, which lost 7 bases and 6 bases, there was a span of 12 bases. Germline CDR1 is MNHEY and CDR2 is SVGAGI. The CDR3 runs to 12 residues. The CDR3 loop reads CASMGGIAEAFF. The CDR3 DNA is TGTGCCAGCATGGGGGGAATCGCTGAAGCTTTCTTT.

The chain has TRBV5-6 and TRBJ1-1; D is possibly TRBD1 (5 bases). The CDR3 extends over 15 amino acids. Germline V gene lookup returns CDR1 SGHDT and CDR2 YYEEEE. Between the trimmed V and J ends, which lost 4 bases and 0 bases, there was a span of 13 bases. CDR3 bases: TGTGCCAGCAGCGAAAGACGGACATTGAACACTGAAGCTTTCTTT. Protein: CASSERRTLNTEAFF.

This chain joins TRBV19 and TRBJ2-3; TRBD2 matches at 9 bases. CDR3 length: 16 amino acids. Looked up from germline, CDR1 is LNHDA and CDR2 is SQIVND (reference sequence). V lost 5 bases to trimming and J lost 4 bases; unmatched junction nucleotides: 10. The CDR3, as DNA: TGTGCCAGTAGTGCCCTTAGCGGGAGAATCGCAGATACGCAGTATTTT. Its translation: CASSALSGRIADTQYF. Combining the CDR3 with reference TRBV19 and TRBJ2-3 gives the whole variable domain DGGITQSPKYLFRKEGQNVTLSCEQNLNHDAMYWYRQDPGQGLRLIYYSQIVNDFQKGDIAEGYSVSREKKESFPLTVTSAQKNPTAFYLCASSALSGRIADTQYFGPGTRLTVL.

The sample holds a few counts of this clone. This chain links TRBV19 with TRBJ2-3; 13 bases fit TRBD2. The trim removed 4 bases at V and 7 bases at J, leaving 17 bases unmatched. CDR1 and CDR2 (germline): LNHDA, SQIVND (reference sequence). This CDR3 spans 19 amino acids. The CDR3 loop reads CASSTTLLAGGPMLHTQYF. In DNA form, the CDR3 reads TGTGCCAGTAGTACTACTTTACTAGCGGGAGGGCCGATGTTACATACGCAGTATTTT.

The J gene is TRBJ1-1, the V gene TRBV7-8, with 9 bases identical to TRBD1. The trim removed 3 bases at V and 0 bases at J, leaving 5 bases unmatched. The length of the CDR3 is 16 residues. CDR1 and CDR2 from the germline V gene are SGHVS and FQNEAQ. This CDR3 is CASSFTGQGMNTEAFF. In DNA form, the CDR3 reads TGTGCCAGCAGCTTCACCGGACAGGGGATGAACACTGAAGCTTTCTTT.